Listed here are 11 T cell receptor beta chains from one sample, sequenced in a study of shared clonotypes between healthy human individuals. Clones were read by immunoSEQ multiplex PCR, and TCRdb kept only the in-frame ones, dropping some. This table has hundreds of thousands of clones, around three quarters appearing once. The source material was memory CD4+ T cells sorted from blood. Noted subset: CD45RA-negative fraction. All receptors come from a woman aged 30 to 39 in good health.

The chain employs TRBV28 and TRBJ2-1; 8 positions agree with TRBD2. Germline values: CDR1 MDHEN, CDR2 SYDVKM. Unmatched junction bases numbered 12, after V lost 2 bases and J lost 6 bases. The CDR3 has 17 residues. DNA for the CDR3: TGTGCCAGCAGTTTACCCCTAGGGGCGGGAGGCATCAATGAGCAGTTCTTC. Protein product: CASSLPLGAGGINEQFF.

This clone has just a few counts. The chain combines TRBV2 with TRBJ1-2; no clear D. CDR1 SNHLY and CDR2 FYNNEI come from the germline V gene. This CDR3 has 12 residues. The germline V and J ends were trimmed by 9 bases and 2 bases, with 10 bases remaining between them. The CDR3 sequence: CASPRENYGYTF. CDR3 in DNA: TGTGCCAGTCCACGGGAGAACTATGGCTACACCTTC.

CDR3 nucleotide sequence: TGCGCCAGCAGCCAGGAGGGGGGTACTAACTATGGCTACACCTTC. Encoded protein: CASSQEGGTNYGYTF. This chain links TRBV5-1 with TRBJ1-2, with D perhaps TRBD1 (6 bases). Looked up from germline, CDR1 is SGHRS and CDR2 is YFSETQ. This CDR3 contains 15 residues. The V gene lost 4 bases and the J gene lost 0 bases, with 13 bases spanning the gap. The whole variable domain, remainder taken from reference TRBV5-1 and TRBJ1-2, is KAGVTQTPRYLIKTRGQQVTLSCSPISGHRSVSWYQQTPGQGLQFLFEYFSETQRNKGNFPGRFSGRQFSNSRSEMNVSTLELGDSALYLCASSQEGGTNYGYTFGSGTRLTVV.

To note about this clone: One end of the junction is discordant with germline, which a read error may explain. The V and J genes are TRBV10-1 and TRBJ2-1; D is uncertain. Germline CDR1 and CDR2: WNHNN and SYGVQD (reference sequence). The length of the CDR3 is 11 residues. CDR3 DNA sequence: TGCGCCAGCAGTGAAAACAATGAGCGGTTCTTC. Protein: CASSENNERFF.

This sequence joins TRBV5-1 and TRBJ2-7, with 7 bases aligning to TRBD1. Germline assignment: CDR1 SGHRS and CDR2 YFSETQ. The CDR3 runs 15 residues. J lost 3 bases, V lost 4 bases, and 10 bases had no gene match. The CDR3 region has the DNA TGCGCCAGCAGCGGCATGGACAGGTCTGACTACGAGCAGTACTTC. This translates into CASSGMDRSDYEQYF.

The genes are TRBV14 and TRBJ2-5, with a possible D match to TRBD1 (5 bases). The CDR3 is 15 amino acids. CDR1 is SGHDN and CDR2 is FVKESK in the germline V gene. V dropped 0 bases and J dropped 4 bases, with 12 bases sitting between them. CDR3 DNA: TGTGCCAGCAGCCAAGATCAGGGAAGGGGAGAGACCCAGTACTTC. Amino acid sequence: CASSQDQGRGETQYF.

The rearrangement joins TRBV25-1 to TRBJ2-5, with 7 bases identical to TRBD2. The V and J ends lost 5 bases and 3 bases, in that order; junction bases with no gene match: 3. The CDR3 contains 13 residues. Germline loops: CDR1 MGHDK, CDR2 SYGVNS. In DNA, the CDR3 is TGTGCCAGCAGTTACGCGGGAGAAGAGACCCAGTACTTC. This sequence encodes CASSYAGEETQYF.

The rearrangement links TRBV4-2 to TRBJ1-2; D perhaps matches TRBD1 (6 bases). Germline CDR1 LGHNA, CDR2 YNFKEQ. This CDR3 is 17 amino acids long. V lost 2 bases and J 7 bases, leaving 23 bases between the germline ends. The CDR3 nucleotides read TGTGCCAGCAGCCAAAATCCCGGGACACAAACGGCGGGTGGCTACACCTTC. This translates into CASSQNPGTQTAGGYTF.

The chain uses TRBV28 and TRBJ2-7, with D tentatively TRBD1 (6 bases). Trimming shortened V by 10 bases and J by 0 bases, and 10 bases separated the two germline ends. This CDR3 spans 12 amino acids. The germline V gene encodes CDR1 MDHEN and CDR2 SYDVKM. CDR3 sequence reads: CATTGSSYEQYF. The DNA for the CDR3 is TGTGCCACCACAGGGAGCTCCTACGAGCAGTACTTC.

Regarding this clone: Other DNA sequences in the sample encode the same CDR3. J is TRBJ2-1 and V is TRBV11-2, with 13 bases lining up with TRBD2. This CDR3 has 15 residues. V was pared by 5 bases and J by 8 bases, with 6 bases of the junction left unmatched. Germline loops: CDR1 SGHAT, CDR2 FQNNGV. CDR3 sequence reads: CASSTRLAGGYEQFF. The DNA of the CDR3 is TGTGCCAGCAGCACCCGACTAGCGGGAGGATATGAGCAGTTCTTC.

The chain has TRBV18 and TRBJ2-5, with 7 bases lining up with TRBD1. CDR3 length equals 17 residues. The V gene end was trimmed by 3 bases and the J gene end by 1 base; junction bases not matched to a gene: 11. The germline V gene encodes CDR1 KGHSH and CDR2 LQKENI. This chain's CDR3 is CASSPLPGQRGQETQYF. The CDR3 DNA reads TGTGCCAGCTCACCTCTCCCGGGACAGCGTGGCCAAGAGACCCAGTACTTC.